This TCR beta chain appears in the sequencing data of a study of cytomegalovirus exposure and HLA in healthy donors. Study-wide results and caveats: For cytomegalovirus status, the classifier reportedly gave diagnoses with high specificity and sensitivity.

The CDR3 covers 14 residues. Trimming took off 0 bases at V and 7 bases at J, with 12 bases between the two ends. Germline CDR1 and CDR2: GTSNPN and SVGIG (reference sequence). Researchers ran the PCR with 60 Vbeta and 13 Jbeta primers. Libraries were prepared by immunoSEQ multiplex PCR; TCRdb keeps only in-frame clonotypes and omits some of them. The sample table sets out around 140,000 clones. On this clone itself: Its cognate antigen is unknown.

The J gene is TRBJ1-4, the V gene TRBV30; D ambiguous. The sequencing sample was made of PBMCs. This clonotype originated in a woman aged 35 to 49 in good health and CMV-seropositive. The CDR3 DNA reads TGTGCCTGGAGTGTACTTCCCGGGGTTGAAAAACTGTTTTTT. Translating gives CAWSVLPGVEKLFF.